The 5 T cell receptor beta chains reported below all come from one sample, sequenced in a study of cytomegalovirus exposure and HLA in healthy donors. Researchers ran the PCR with 60 Vbeta and 13 Jbeta primers. Libraries were prepared by immunoSEQ multiplex PCR; TCRdb keeps only in-frame clonotypes and omits some of them. This repertoire shows 100,000 to 150,000 clones, 74% found once; its top ten account for 5.5% to 8.5%. Input material: PBMCs. Receptors were obtained from a male donor in good health and CMV-seronegative.

The J gene is TRBJ1-6, the V gene TRBV19, with D uncertain. CDR1 is LNHDA and CDR2 is SQIVND in the germline V gene (reference sequence). V was shortened by 5 bases and J by 8 bases, with 10 bases between the two germline ends. The CDR3 covers 13 residues. Written as DNA, the CDR3 is TGTGCCAGTAGTCAAGGGAGCTATTCACCCCTCCACTTT. Amino acid sequence: CASSQGSYSPLHF.

Note on this clone: In the same sample, other DNA sequences code for this CDR3. The V gene is TRBV4-3, the J gene TRBJ2-7; 7 bases agree with TRBD1. Germline-derived CDR1 and CDR2 are LGHNA and YSLEER. This CDR3 is built from 16 residues. Trimming took 0 bases from V and 0 from J; bases not matched to a gene: 5. The CDR3 region has the DNA TGCGCCAGCAGCCAAGAGGAAAGGGGGCTCTCCTACGAGCAGTACTTC. It specifies CASSQEERGLSYEQYF.

In DNA, the CDR3 is TGTGCCAGCAGTTTCAGACAGCCATTGTATGGCTACACCTTC. Its translation is CASSFRQPLYGYTF. The chain recombines TRBV6-6 with TRBJ1-2, with D tentatively TRBD1 (5 bases). CDR1 is MNHNY, CDR2 SVGAGI, per germline (reference sequence). The CDR3 length is 14 residues. V lost 4 bases to trimming and J lost 5 bases, with 14 bases between them.

A note on this clone: This sample also contains other DNA sequences that code for the same CDR3. CDR3 amino acids: CASRLQAERHNEQFF. The CDR3 DNA is TGTGCCAGCAGGTTACAGGCCGAACGCCACAATGAGCAGTTCTTC. The V call is TRBV28, the J call TRBJ2-1; the D gene is possibly TRBD1 (5 bases). The germline CDR1 and CDR2 sequences are MDHEN and SYDVKM. This CDR3 spans 15 amino acids. Trimming pared 6 bases from V and 5 bases from J, leaving 17 bases between.

This clone showed up just a few times. The rearrangement uses TRBV5-1 and TRBJ2-5; 7 nucleotides agree with TRBD1. CDR1 SGHRS and CDR2 YFSETQ come from the germline V gene. The CDR3 extends over 17 amino acids. After removal of 2 bases from V and 4 bases from J, the junction contained 14 bases not matched to a gene. The CDR3 nucleotides are TGCGCCAGCAGCTTAGGGGGCCGGGGCGCGAGGCCAGAGACCCAGTACTTC. Translated: CASSLGGRGARPETQYF.